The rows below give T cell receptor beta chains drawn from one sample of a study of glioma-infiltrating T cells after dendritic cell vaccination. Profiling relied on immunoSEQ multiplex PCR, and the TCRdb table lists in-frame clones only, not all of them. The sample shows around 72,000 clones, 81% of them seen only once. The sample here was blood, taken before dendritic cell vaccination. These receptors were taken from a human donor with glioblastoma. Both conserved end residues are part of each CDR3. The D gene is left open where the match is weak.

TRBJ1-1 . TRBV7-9 CASSLDTNTEAFF
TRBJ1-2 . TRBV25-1 CASSVQGNYGYTF
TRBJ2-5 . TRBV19 CASSARDQETQYF
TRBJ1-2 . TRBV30 CAWREGSGYTF
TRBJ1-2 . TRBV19 CASSIVSGGEPNYGYTF
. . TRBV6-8 CASSFIFVLYEQYF
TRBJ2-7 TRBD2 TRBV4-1 CASSQDSGGTGYEQYF
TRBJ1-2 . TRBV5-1 CASSPGREGGYTF
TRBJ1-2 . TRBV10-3 CAISESADGYTF
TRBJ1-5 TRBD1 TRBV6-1 CASTEGQDNPPQHF
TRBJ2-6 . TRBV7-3 CASSSGNSGANVLTF
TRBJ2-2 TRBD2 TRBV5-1 CASSARAGVNTGELFF
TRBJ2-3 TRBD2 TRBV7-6 CASSLTPGTSGLTDTQYF
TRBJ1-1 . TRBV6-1 CASRWTEENTEAFF
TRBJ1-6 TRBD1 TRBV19 CASSEEQGDNSPLHF
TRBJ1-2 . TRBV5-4 CASSLGGRADYGYTF
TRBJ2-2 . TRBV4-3 CASSQATGELFF
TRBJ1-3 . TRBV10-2 CASGDNRDSGNTIYF
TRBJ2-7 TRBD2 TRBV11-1 CASSRDYSYEQYF
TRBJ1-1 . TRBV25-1 CASSESRAIVPEAFF
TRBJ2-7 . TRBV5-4 CASSLWDNEYEQYF
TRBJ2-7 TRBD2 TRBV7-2 CASSLSSSGAYEQYF
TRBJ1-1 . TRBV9 CASSVGQGMNTEAFF
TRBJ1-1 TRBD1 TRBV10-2 CASSPGGATEAFF
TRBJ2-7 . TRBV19 CASSPSVTLTYEQYF
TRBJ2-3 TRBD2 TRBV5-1 CASSTETSGKTDTQYF
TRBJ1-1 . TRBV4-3 CASSQAPAGQNTEAFF
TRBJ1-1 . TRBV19 CASSIRYRVEAFF
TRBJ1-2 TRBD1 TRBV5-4 CASSGDRGYTF
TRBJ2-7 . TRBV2 CASTLTESSYEQYF
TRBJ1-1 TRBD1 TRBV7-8 CASSLVEGGLNTEAFF
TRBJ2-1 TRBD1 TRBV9 CASSAQTGTGVNEQFF
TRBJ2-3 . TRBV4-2 CASRRNRDSPGDTQYF
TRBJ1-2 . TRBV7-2 CASSLSGDGYTF
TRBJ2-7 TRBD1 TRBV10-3 CAISESTGVHEQYF
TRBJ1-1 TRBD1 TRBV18 CASSPQGADTEAFF
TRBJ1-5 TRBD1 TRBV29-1 CSAVTGLSNQPQHF
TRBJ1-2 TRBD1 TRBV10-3 CAISETGQGGYGYTF
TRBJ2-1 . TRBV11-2 CASSLEGSSQFF
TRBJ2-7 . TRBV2 CASLISAGATYEQYF
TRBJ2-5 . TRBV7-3 CASSSTPQETQYF
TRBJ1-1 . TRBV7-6 CASSLTENTEAFF
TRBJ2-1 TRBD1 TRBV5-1 CASSFSGTGGNEQFF
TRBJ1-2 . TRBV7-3 CASSLSTAGIFGYTF
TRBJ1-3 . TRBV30 CAWRSRGAKGNTIYF
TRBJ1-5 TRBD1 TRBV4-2 CASSQGQGTDQPQHF
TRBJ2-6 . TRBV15 CATSRDVSGANVLTF
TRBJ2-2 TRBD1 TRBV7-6 CASSLNRGTGELFF